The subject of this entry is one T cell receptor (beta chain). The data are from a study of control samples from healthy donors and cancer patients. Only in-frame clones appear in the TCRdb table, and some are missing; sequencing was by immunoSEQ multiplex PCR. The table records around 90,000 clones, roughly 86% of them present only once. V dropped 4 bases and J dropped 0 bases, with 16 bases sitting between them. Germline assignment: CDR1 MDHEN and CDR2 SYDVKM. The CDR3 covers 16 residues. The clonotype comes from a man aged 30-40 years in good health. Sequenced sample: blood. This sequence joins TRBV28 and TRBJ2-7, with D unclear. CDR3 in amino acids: CASSSQGSGTSYEQYF. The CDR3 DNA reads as TGTGCCAGCAGTTCGCAAGGCTCTGGTACCTCCTACGAGCAGTACTTC.